One sample yielded the 5 T cell receptor beta chains listed below, sequenced in a study of OX40 agonist ivuxolimab in advanced cancers. The protocol was immunoSEQ multiplex PCR, while the TCRdb copy is restricted to in-frame clones and leaves out a portion. The table lists 150,000 to 190,000 clones, approximately 94% of them singletons. The source material was CD4+ or CD8+ T cells sorted from blood, sampled in a trial of the OX40 agonist ivuxolimab. Receptors originate from an adult with an advanced solid tumor such as melanoma, head and neck, liver or kidney cancer.

The J gene is TRBJ1-5, the V gene TRBV6-5, with TRBD1 matching 8 bases. The ends lost 4 bases at V and 7 bases at J; junction bases unmatched: 6. CDR3 length equals 14 residues. Germline V lookup: CDR1 MNHEY, CDR2 SVGAGI. The DNA of the CDR3 is TGTGCCAGCAGTTCGACAGGGGATGAACAGCCCCAGCATTTT. It codes for CASSSTGDEQPQHF.

The CDR3 spells CASSYVTGYGYTF. CDR3 DNA: TGTGCCAGCAGTTACGTGACAGGTTATGGCTACACCTTC. The V call is TRBV6-5, the J call TRBJ1-2; a possible D gene is TRBD1 (6 bases). The V gene's germline CDR1 is MNHEY and CDR2 SVGAGI. Trimming took off 2 bases at V and 5 bases at J, with 9 bases between the two ends. This CDR3 contains 13 residues.

This chain uses TRBV27 with TRBJ1-2, with D possibly TRBD1 on 5 matching bases. V lost 2 bases and J lost 4, with 8 bases in between. CDR1 is MNHEY and CDR2 is SMNVEV in the germline V gene (reference sequence). The CDR3 runs to 13 residues. The CDR3 region has the DNA TGTGCCAGCAGTTTAAGGGGTACCTATGGCTACACCTTC. Translation gives CASSLRGTYGYTF.

The chain recombines TRBV5-1 with TRBJ1-3, with D unclear. CDR1 and CDR2 (germline): SGHRS, YFSETQ. V lost 0 bases to trimming and J lost 2 bases, with 9 bases between them. This CDR3 comprises 15 residues. CDR3 in amino acids: CASSLADKTGNTIYF. CDR3 DNA sequence: TGCGCCAGCAGCTTGGCTGACAAGACTGGAAACACCATATATTTT.

The chain combines TRBV7-9 with TRBJ2-2; D is unresolved. Deletions cut 6 bases from V and 5 bases from J, with 4 bases between. The CDR3 has 11 amino acids. From germline, CDR1 is SEHNR and CDR2 FQNEAQ (reference sequence). CDR3 amino acids: CASSPTGELFF. The CDR3, as DNA: TGTGCCAGCAGTCCAACCGGGGAGCTGTTTTTT. Full variable domain (missing parts from reference TRBV7-9 and TRBJ2-2): DTGVSQNPRHKITKRGQNVTFRCDPISEHNRLYWYRQTLGQGPEFLTYFQNEAQLEKSRLLSDRFSAERPKGSFSTLEIQRTEQGDSAMYLCASSPTGELFFGEGSRLTVL.